This TCR beta chain stems from a study of blood T cell repertoires in COVID-19. As for the study in general: The samples span acute and convalescent COVID-19 from the United States, Italy and Spain. Sample material is recorded as cDNA or gDNA derived from T cells, B-cell-depleted T cells, or PBMCs.

The data were produced by immunoSEQ multiplex PCR, yet TCRdb's version contains in-frame clones alone and is incomplete. The data contain over 200,000 clones, less than 90% of them singletons. Germline V gives CDR1 SNHLY, CDR2 FYNNEI. The V end was cut by 4 bases, the J end by 6 bases, with 4 bases between. CDR3 size: 10 residues. The source is a man aged 35 to 55 with acute or convalescent COVID-19. Sequenced material: peripheral blood. The rearrangement uses TRBV2 and TRBJ2-7; D gene unclear. CDR3 sequence (DNA): TGTGCCAGCAGTGCAGGCGAGCAGTACTTC. Its protein is CASSAGEQYF.